The 23 T cell receptor beta chains listed next were all sequenced from one sample in a study of breast tumors, draining lymph nodes, adjacent tissues. Breast cancer patients provided tissue from their axillary draining lymph nodes. TCRdb re-called the multiplex PCR reads through MiXCR, storing one row per CDR3 protein. The table includes around 130,000 distinct CDR3 sequences, nearly 20% detected once. The sample taken for sequencing was axillary lymph node tissue. These receptors came from a female donor with breast cancer. Some clones in this sample may be carry-over from other donors' samples.

In regard to this clonotype: Likely a read error: the CDR3 ends without its conserved phenylalanine or tryptophan. This sequence joins TRBV19 and TRBJ2-3, with unresolved D. The CDR3 has 12 amino acids. The V gene's germline CDR1 is LNHDA and CDR2 SQIVND (reference sequence). Trimming cost V 3 bases and J 3 bases, with 4 bases left between them. The CDR3 sequence is CASSMPTDTQYL. As DNA, the CDR3 is TGTGCCAGTAGTATGCCGACAGATACGCAGTATCTT.

The chain couples TRBV28 to TRBJ1-2, with D tentatively TRBD1 (5 bases). V lost 6 bases and J lost 3, with 14 bases in between. The CDR3 sequence is 14 residues long. Germline values: CDR1 MDHEN, CDR2 SYDVKM. The CDR3 loop reads CASRRPGLDYGYTF. The CDR3 DNA follows: TGTGCCAGCAGGCGGCCGGGGCTGGACTATGGCTACACCTTC.

The table lists this clonotype with many counts. This CDR3 is CAISDSGGGTEQFF. The DNA for the CDR3 is TGTGCCATCAGTGACAGCGGGGGAGGCACTGAGCAGTTCTTC. The V and J genes are TRBV10-3 and TRBJ2-1, with TRBD2 matching 8 bases. The trim removed 3 bases at V and 9 bases at J, leaving 7 bases unmatched. Germline CDR1 reads ENHRY; CDR2 reads SYGVKD. The CDR3 runs 14 residues.

This clonotype was counted at least ten times. The rearrangement uses TRBV7-3 and TRBJ2-1; unclear D gene. Trimming cost V 0 bases and J 2 bases, with 11 bases left between them. The germline gives CDR1 SGHTA, CDR2 FQGTGA. This CDR3 is 16 amino acids long. CDR3 protein: CASSLTLESTYNEQFF. DNA of the CDR3: TGTGCCAGCAGCTTAACTCTTGAATCCACCTACAATGAGCAGTTCTTC.

Many counts were recorded for this clonotype. V gene TRBV6-6 combines with J gene TRBJ2-5, with 7 bases identical to TRBD2. This CDR3 has 16 amino acids. The germline V gene has CDR1 MNHNY and CDR2 SVGAGI (reference sequence). Germline trimming cut 0 bases from V and 4 bases from J; bases unmatched to any gene: 8. The CDR3: CASSYSGFGGRETQYF. The DNA for the CDR3 is TGTGCCAGCAGTTACTCGGGGTTCGGGGGGAGAGAGACCCAGTACTTC.

This clonotype was recorded many times. The chain is built from TRBV19 and TRBJ1-2; a weak D match, TRBD1 (6 bases). V lost 3 bases to trimming and J lost 6 bases, with 11 bases between them. The CDR3 has 13 amino acids. Germline V gives CDR1 LNHDA, CDR2 SQIVND (reference sequence). CDR3 protein: CASSIQGFDGYTF. The CDR3 DNA is TGTGCCAGTAGTATTCAGGGGTTTGATGGCTACACCTTC.

This clonotype was picked up many times. V is TRBV29-1 and J is TRBJ2-5; no clear D. V was clipped by 5 bases and J by 1 base, with 2 bases between them. In germline, CDR1 is SQVTM, CDR2 ANQGSEA. The CDR3 runs to 10 residues. The CDR3 DNA is TGCAGCGTTATCCAAGAGACCCAGTACTTC. Its protein is CSVIQETQYF.

The chain recombines TRBV11-2 with TRBJ2-1; no definite D call. V gave up 0 bases and J gave up 9 bases, with 6 bases separating them. This CDR3 spans 12 amino acids. The germline CDR1 and CDR2 sequences are SGHAT and FQNNGV. The CDR3, as DNA: TGTGCCAGCAGCTTAGAAGGCTCTGAGCAGTTCTTC. It codes for CASSLEGSEQFF. The variable domain in full, with the rest retrieved from reference TRBV11-2 and TRBJ2-1, is EAGVAQSPRYKIIEKRQSVAFWCNPISGHATLYWYQQILGQGPKLLIQFQNNGVVDDSQLPKDRFSAERLKGVDSTLKIQPAKLEDSAVYLCASSLEGSEQFFGPGTRLTVL.

This clonotype was detected many times. The V gene is TRBV6-5, the J gene TRBJ2-1; 11 nucleotides match TRBD2. This CDR3 is built from 15 residues. Germline-derived CDR1 and CDR2 are MNHEY and SVGAGI. Trimming took 7 bases from V and 8 from J; bases not matched to a gene: 10. CDR3 DNA sequence: TGTGCCAGCACCTTTAGCGGGAGGGCCTTCGATGAGCAGTTCTTC. Translated: CASTFSGRAFDEQFF.

This clonotype has just one count. The V gene is TRBV7-6, the J gene TRBJ2-3; 7 nucleotides line up with TRBD1. The J segment lost 4 bases and the V segment lost 3 bases, leaving 10 bases of the junction unmatched. The CDR3 consists of 16 residues. Germline CDR1 SGHVS, CDR2 FNYEAQ. CDR3 nucleotides: TGTGCCAGCAGCTTTTTAGGACAGGCGAGCGCAGATACGCAGTATTTT. This gives the protein CASSFLGQASADTQYF.

This clonotype was seen many times. V usage is TRBV5-1 and J usage is TRBJ2-5; tentatively, D is TRBD2 (5 bases). The V gene lost 0 bases and the J gene lost 9 bases, with 21 bases spanning the gap. This CDR3 has 16 amino acids. The germline V gene encodes CDR1 SGHRS and CDR2 YFSETQ. The CDR3 reads CASSLAVFGEPEAQYF. In DNA form, the CDR3 reads TGCGCCAGCAGCTTGGCCGTATTCGGGGAACCGGAGGCCCAGTACTTC.

This clonotype was seen at least ten times. The CDR3 sequence is CASSLDADSGNTIYF. The CDR3 nucleotides read TGTGCCAGCAGTTTGGACGCGGACTCTGGAAACACCATATATTTT. The V call is TRBV6-6, the J call TRBJ1-3; D gene uncertain. This CDR3 comprises 15 residues. Germline V gene data show CDR1 as MNHNY and CDR2 as SVGAGI (reference sequence). V dropped 4 bases and J dropped 0 bases, with 10 bases sitting between them.

This clonotype was seen at least ten times. The chain joins TRBV10-2 to TRBJ2-7, with D perhaps assigned TRBD1 or TRBD2 (5 bases each). With 2 bases removed from V and 3 bases from J, the gap between germline ends came to 11 bases. The CDR3 is 14 amino acids. The germline V gene has CDR1 WSHSY and CDR2 SAAADI. CDR3 sequence: CASSEGAGRYEQYF. CDR3 in DNA: TGCGCCAGCAGTGAGGGGGCGGGCCGCTACGAGCAGTACTTC.

The sample holds many counts of this clonotype. This chain connects TRBV12-3 or TRBV12-4 to TRBJ2-7; the D is unclear. V was shortened by 7 bases and J by 7 bases, with 17 bases between the two germline ends. The CDR3 totals 13 residues. Here the CDR3 reads CASTPRVSGEQYF. In nucleotides, the CDR3 is TGTGCCAGCACCCCTCGGGTATCGGGTGAGCAGTACTTC.

This clonotype was seen ten or more times. The chain couples TRBV20-1 to TRBJ2-5; maybe TRBD1 (5 bases). Trimming removed 0 bases from V and 0 bases from J, with 8 bases in between. The CDR3 extends over 14 amino acids. Germline V gene lookup returns CDR1 DFQATT and CDR2 SNEGSKA (reference sequence). The CDR3 is CSARDFRDQETQYF. The CDR3 nucleotides read TGCAGTGCTAGAGATTTCAGGGACCAAGAGACCCAGTACTTC.

Many counts were recorded for this clonotype. The chain recombines TRBV2 with TRBJ2-5, with 10 bases fitting TRBD2. V dropped 1 base and J dropped 1; count of bases not matched to a gene: 9. This CDR3 contains 18 residues. Germline V gene data show CDR1 as SNHLY and CDR2 as FYNNEI. The CDR3 loop is CASSEGTVAGGRQETQYF. The DNA for the CDR3 is TGTGCCAGCAGTGAAGGGACTGTAGCGGGGGGACGCCAAGAGACCCAGTACTTC.

V and J are TRBV20-1 and TRBJ1-1, with D perhaps matching TRBD1 (5 bases). The germline V gene encodes CDR1 DFQATT and CDR2 SNEGSKA (reference sequence). The CDR3 length is 15 residues. The ends were cut back, 0 bases at V and 3 bases at J, with 14 bases in the middle. The CDR3 sequence: CSARDAARGYTEAFF. The CDR3 DNA reads TGCAGTGCTAGAGATGCGGCGCGGGGGTACACTGAAGCTTTCTTT.

This clonotype was detected many times. The V call is TRBV25-1, the J call TRBJ2-1; the D is unclear. Trimming shortened V by 2 bases and J by 3 bases, and 14 bases separated the two germline ends. This CDR3 region has 16 residues. Germline values: CDR1 MGHDK, CDR2 SYGVNS. The CDR3, as DNA: TGTGCCAGCAGTGAAGGACCCTTCGAACGCTACAATGAGCAGTTCTTC. It encodes CASSEGPFERYNEQFF.

Regarding this clonotype: This may come from a read error, since a much larger clone is one base off. The V call is TRBV6-5, the J call TRBJ1-2, with D perhaps TRBD1 (5 bases). Germline CDR1 MNHEY, CDR2 SVGAGI. The CDR3 runs 14 residues. The CDR3 nucleotides are TGTGCCAGCAGTTATGGCGGGACGAACTATGGCTGCACCTTC. This gives the protein CASSYGGTNYGCTF.

This chain links TRBV7-2 with TRBJ1-4; 7 bases line up with TRBD1. The CDR3 is made up of 15 amino acids. Germline trimming cut 5 bases from V and 8 bases from J; bases unmatched to any gene: 11. CDR1 is SGHTA and CDR2 is FQGNSA in the germline V gene. CDR3 sequence: CASSKTGTYGEKLFF. The DNA of the CDR3 is TGTGCCAGCAGCAAGACAGGGACTTACGGAGAAAAACTGTTTTTT.

The sample holds many counts of this clonotype. V and J are TRBV7-9 and TRBJ2-7; D is tentatively TRBD1 or TRBD2 (6 bases each). The V gene lost 5 bases and the J gene lost 5 bases, with 16 bases spanning the gap. The CDR3 has 14 amino acids. Looked up from germline, CDR1 is SEHNR and CDR2 is FQNEAQ (reference sequence). The CDR3 sequence is CASSLGQGGHEQYF. CDR3 nucleotide sequence: TGTGCCAGCAGCCTGGGACAAGGGGGGCACGAGCAGTACTTC.

The chain joins TRBV20-1 to TRBJ2-3, with D possibly TRBD2 on 6 matching bases. Trimming cost V 7 bases and J 2 bases, with 28 bases left between them. CDR1 DFQATT and CDR2 SNEGSKA come from the germline V gene (reference sequence). The CDR3 runs to 18 residues. CDR3 in amino acids: CSVLSVGAGWTLTDTQYF. In nucleotides, the CDR3 is TGCAGTGTACTATCGGTCGGAGCGGGCTGGACCCTCACAGATACGCAGTATTTT.

This clonotype has a count of ten or more. The chain employs TRBV6-4 and TRBJ1-2; 8 nucleotides match TRBD1. This CDR3 is 14 amino acids long. Germline V lookup: CDR1 MRHNA, CDR2 SNTAGT. V gave up 5 bases and J gave up 5 bases; unmatched junction bases: 7. The CDR3 is CASSPGQGRYGYTF. The CDR3 DNA reads TGTGCCAGCAGTCCCGGACAGGGACGGTATGGCTACACCTTC.